Listed here are 8 T cell receptor beta chains from one sample, sequenced in a study of cytomegalovirus exposure and HLA in healthy donors. PCR was performed using 60 Vbeta and 13 Jbeta primers. Assay used: immunoSEQ multiplex PCR; TCRdb lists only in-frame clones, some missing. Of about 140,000 clones detected, roughly 70% appear once; the ten largest clones hold approximately 1.6%. Sequenced sample: PBMCs. These receptors originate from a human donor in good health.

This clone was found once. This CDR3 is also generated by other DNA sequences in the sample. V and J are TRBV29-1 and TRBJ2-7; a possible D gene is TRBD2 (6 bases). Germline loops: CDR1 SQVTM, CDR2 ANQGSEA. Deletions cut 7 bases from V and 3 bases from J, with 7 bases between. CDR3 length: 10 residues. The CDR3 DNA reads TGCAGCGGGGGGGACTACGAGCAGTACTTC. It is translated as CSGGDYEQYF.

In its sample, this clone was seen a few times. The gene calls are TRBV19 and TRBJ2-7; 11 bases line up with TRBD1. The junction had 14 bases not matched to a gene; V was cut back by 10 bases and J by 9 bases. The CDR3 length is 14 residues. Germline CDR1 and CDR2: LNHDA and SQIVND (reference sequence). CDR3 nucleotides: TGTGCCACCCAGGCCGGGACAGGGGGATCGCGGCAGTACTTC. It codes for CATQAGTGGSRQYF.

The chain recombines TRBV19 with TRBJ2-2, with D possibly TRBD1 on 6 matching bases. CDR3 size: 15 residues. Germline V gene sequence: CDR1 LNHDA, CDR2 SQIVND (reference sequence). V was clipped by 6 bases and J by 5 bases, with 16 bases between them. CDR3 amino acids: CASRIVVQGTGELFF. In nucleotides, the CDR3 is TGTGCCAGTAGAATCGTGGTGCAGGGGACCGGGGAGCTGTTTTTT.

This clone appeared a single time. This chain joins TRBV18 and TRBJ2-7; 7 nucleotides agree with TRBD1. V shed 4 bases, J shed 4 bases, and the junction held 10 bases outside the gene matches. Germline CDR1 KGHSH, CDR2 LQKENI. This CDR3 comprises 15 residues. The CDR3 sequence: CASSRGTDVGYEQYF. In DNA, the CDR3 is TGTGCCAGCTCACGTGGGACAGATGTAGGGTACGAGCAGTACTTC.

This clone was detected a few times. J is TRBJ1-5 and V is TRBV7-2; D gene ambiguous. The CDR3 spans 17 residues. The V end lost 5 bases, the J end lost 4 bases, and 21 bases lay between the germline ends. CDR1 and CDR2 from the germline V gene are SGHTA and FQGNSA. The CDR3: CASSQLFVGGPNQPQHF. For the CDR3, the DNA is TGTGCCAGCAGCCAACTATTCGTGGGAGGACCGAATCAGCCCCAGCATTTT.

The chain recombines TRBV27 with TRBJ2-1, with D perhaps matching TRBD2 (7 bases). The CDR3 extends over 16 amino acids. Trimming stripped 0 bases from V and 3 bases from J, with 12 bases between. The V gene's germline CDR1 is MNHEY and CDR2 SMNVEV (reference sequence). The CDR3 is CASSLSAGAVYNEQFF. The CDR3 nucleotides are TGTGCCAGCAGTTTATCCGCGGGGGCAGTCTACAATGAGCAGTTCTTC.

The chain is built from TRBV29-1 and TRBJ2-1; 10 bases align to TRBD1. This CDR3 is built from 14 residues. Germline V lookup: CDR1 SQVTM, CDR2 ANQGSEA. V shed 5 bases and J 1 base; nucleotides not matched to a gene: 2. The CDR3: CSVRTGGSYNEQFF. CDR3 DNA sequence: TGCAGCGTTAGGACAGGGGGATCCTACAATGAGCAGTTCTTC.

This clone showed up just a few times. The chain combines TRBV11-2 with TRBJ2-7, with 8 bases matching TRBD2. This CDR3 is 15 amino acids long. Germline CDR1 reads SGHAT; CDR2 reads FQNNGV. J gave up 5 bases and V 7 bases, and 13 bases lay outside the gene matches. The CDR3 sequence is CASTLIAGLRNEQYF. Here the CDR3 DNA reads TGTGCCAGCACTCTAATAGCGGGATTGAGGAACGAGCAGTACTTC.